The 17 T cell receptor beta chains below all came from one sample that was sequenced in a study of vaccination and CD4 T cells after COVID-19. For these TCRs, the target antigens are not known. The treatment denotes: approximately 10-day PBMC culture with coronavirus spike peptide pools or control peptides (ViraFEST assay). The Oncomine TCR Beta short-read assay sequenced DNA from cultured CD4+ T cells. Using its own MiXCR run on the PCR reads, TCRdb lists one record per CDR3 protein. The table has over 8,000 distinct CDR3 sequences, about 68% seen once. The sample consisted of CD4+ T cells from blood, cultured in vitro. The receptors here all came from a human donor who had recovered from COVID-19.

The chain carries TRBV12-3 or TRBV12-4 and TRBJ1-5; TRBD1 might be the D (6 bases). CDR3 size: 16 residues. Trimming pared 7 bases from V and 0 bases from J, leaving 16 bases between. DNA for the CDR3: TGTGCCAGCAACTTAGGGGGGGGGTTTAGCAATCAGCCCCAGCATTTT. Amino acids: CASNLGGGFSNQPQHF.

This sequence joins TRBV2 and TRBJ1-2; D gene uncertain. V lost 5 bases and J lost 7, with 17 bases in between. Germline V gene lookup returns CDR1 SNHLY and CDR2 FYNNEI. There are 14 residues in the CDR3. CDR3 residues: CASSQSSDYSGYTF. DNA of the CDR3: TGTGCCAGCAGTCAATCCTCGGATTACAGTGGCTACACCTTC.

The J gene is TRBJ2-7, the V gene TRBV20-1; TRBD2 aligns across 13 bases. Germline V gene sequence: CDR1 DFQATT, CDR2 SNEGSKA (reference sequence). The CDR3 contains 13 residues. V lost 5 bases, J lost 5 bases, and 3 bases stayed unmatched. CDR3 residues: CSAGLAGAHEQYF. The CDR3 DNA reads TGCAGTGCTGGACTAGCGGGAGCCCACGAGCAGTACTTC.

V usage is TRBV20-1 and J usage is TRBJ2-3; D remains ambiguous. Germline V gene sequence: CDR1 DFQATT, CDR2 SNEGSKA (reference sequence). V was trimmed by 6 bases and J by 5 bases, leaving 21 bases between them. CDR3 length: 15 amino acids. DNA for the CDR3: TGCAGTGCCCCTGGGCGGAGCCGGGTCGTAGATACGCAGTATTTT. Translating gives CSAPGRSRVVDTQYF.

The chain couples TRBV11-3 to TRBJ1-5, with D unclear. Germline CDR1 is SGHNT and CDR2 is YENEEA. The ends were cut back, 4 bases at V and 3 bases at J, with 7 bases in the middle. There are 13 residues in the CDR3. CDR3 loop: CASSSQYNQPQHF. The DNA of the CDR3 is TGTGCCAGCAGCTCCCAGTACAATCAGCCCCAGCATTTT.

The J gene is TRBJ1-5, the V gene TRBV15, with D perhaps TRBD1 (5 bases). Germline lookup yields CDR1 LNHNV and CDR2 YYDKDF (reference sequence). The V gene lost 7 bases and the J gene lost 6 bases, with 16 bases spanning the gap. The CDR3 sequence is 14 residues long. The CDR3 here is CATNPRQTGQPQHF. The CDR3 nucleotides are TGTGCCACCAACCCCAGACAGACTGGTCAGCCCCAGCATTTT. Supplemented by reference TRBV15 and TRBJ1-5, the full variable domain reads DAMVIQNPRYQVTQFGKPVTLSCSQTLNHNVMYWYQQKSSQAPKLLFHYYDKDFNNEADTPDNFQSRRPNTSFCFLDIRSPGLGDTAMYLCATNPRQTGQPQHFGDGTRLSIL.

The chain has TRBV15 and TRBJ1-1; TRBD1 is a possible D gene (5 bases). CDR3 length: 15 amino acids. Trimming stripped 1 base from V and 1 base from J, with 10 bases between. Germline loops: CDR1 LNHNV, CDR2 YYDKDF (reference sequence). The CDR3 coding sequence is TGTGCCACCAGCAGAGTGGGGGTTGGGAACACTGAAGCTTTCTTT. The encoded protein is CATSRVGVGNTEAFF.

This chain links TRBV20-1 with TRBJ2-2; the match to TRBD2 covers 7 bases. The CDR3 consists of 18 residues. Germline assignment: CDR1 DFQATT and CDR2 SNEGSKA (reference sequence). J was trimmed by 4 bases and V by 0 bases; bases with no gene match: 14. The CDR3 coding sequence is TGCAGTGCTAGAGATCGCCGGTCGGGGGGAGCCTCCACCGGGGAGCTGTTTTTT. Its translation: CSARDRRSGGASTGELFF.

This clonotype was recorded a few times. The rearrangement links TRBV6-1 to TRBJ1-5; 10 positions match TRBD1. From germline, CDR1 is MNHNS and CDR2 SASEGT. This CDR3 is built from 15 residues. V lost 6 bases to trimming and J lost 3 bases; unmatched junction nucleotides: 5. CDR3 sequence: CASRSGTGANQPQHF. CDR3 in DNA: TGTGCCAGCAGGTCCGGGACAGGGGCCAATCAGCCCCAGCATTTT.

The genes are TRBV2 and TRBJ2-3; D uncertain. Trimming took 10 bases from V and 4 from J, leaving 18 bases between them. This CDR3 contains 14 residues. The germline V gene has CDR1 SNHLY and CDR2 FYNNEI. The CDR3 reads CATRVATTADTQYF. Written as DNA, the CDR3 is TGTGCCACCCGGGTCGCGACCACGGCAGATACGCAGTATTTT.

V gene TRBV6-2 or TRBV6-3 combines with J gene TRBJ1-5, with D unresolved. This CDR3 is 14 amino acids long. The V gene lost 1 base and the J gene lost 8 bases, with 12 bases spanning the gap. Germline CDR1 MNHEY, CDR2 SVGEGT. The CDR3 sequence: CASSYWAPGEPQHF. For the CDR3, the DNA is TGTGCCAGCAGTTACTGGGCGCCCGGTGAGCCCCAGCATTTT.

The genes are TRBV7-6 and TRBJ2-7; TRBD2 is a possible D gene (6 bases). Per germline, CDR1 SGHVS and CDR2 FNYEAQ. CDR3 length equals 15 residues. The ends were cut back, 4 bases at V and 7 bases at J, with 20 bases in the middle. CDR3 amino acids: CASSSRLEAGGEQYF. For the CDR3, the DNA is TGTGCCAGCAGCTCAAGACTAGAAGCCGGTGGGGAGCAGTACTTC.

In DNA, the CDR3 is TGTGCCACCAGTGATTCAGGACACTTGAACACTGAAGCTTTCTTT. Translation gives CATSDSGHLNTEAFF. This sequence joins TRBV24-1 and TRBJ1-1; TRBD1 is a possible D gene (5 bases). V was trimmed by 2 bases and J by 0 bases, leaving 9 bases between them. The germline V gene encodes CDR1 KGHDR and CDR2 SFDVKD. The CDR3 contains 15 residues.

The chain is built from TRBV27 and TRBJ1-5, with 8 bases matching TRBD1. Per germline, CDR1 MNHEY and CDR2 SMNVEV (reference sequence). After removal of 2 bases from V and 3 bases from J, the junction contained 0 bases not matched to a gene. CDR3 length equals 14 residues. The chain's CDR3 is CASSLQGANQPQHF. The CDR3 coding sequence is TGTGCCAGCAGTTTACAGGGGGCCAATCAGCCCCAGCATTTT.

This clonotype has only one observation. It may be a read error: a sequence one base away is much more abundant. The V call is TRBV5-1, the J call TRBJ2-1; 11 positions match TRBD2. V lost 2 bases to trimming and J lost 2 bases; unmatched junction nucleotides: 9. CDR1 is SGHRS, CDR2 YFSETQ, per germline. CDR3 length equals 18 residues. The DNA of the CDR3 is TGCGCCAGCAGCTTAATTCCAGGGACTAGCGGAGCCTACAATGAGCAGTTCTTC. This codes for CASSLIPGTSGAYNEQFF.

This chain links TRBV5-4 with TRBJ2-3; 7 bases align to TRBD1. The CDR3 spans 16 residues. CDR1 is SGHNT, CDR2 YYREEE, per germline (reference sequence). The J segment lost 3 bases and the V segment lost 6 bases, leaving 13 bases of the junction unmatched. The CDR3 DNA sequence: TGTGCCAGCATCCGAGGAGCCGGACAGGATACAGATACGCAGTATTTT. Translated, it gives CASIRGAGQDTDTQYF.

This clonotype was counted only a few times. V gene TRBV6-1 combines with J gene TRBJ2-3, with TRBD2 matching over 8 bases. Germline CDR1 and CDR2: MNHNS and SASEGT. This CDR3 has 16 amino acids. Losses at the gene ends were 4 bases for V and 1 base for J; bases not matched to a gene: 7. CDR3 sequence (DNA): TGTGCCAGCAGTGTTGAGTTGACTAGCGGCACAGATACGCAGTATTTT. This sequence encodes CASSVELTSGTDTQYF.